Presented here are 16 T cell receptor beta chains from one specimen sequenced in a study of cytomegalovirus exposure and HLA in healthy donors. PCR primers comprised 60 Vbeta and 13 Jbeta primers. Clones were read by immunoSEQ multiplex PCR, and TCRdb kept only the in-frame ones, dropping some. The table has fewer than 140,000 clones, around 76% seen once. Sequenced input: PBMCs. The receptor source for this set is a woman in her forties or fifties in good health and CMV-seropositive.

This clone was detected a few times. The V call is TRBV7-9, the J call TRBJ1-5, with D perhaps matching TRBD1 (5 bases). In germline, CDR1 is SEHNR, CDR2 FQNEAQ (reference sequence). This CDR3 contains 13 residues. The germline V and J ends were trimmed by 6 bases and 7 bases, with 13 bases remaining between them. As DNA, the CDR3 is TGTGCCAGCAGTCCGCAGGGTTACCAGCCCCAGCATTTT. Residues: CASSPQGYQPQHF.

The V gene is TRBV27, the J gene TRBJ1-2, with 8 bases lining up with TRBD1. The CDR3 contains 14 residues. J lost 8 bases, V lost 5 bases, and 10 bases had no gene match. In germline, CDR1 is MNHEY, CDR2 SMNVEV (reference sequence). This CDR3 is CASSTDRGSGGYTF. CDR3 DNA sequence: TGTGCCAGCAGTACTGACAGGGGCTCGGGAGGCTACACCTTC.

The V gene is TRBV28, the J gene TRBJ2-1, with 9 bases matching TRBD2. CDR1 and CDR2 (germline): MDHEN, SYDVKM. This CDR3 is built from 21 residues. Trimming took 3 bases from V and 1 from J; bases not matched to a gene: 19. Written as DNA, the CDR3 is TGTGCCAGCAGTTTCCCCTTCGGGAGGCGGGGGGGCGATAGATCCTACAATGAGCAGTTCTTC. The encoded protein is CASSFPFGRRGGDRSYNEQFF.

The CDR3: CASSYGGSHETQYF. The DNA of the CDR3 is TGTGCCAGCAGTTATGGGGGCTCCCACGAGACCCAGTACTTC. The chain couples TRBV6-5 to TRBJ2-5; a weak D match, TRBD1 (6 bases). Trimming removed 3 bases at V and 5 bases at J, with 13 bases between. Germline V gives CDR1 MNHEY, CDR2 SVGAGI. This CDR3 contains 14 residues.

This rearrangement joins TRBV5-1 to TRBJ2-3, with a weak D call TRBD2 (7 bases). Trimming cost V 3 bases and J 0 bases, with 20 bases left between them. Germline-derived CDR1 and CDR2 are SGHRS and YFSETQ. The CDR3 runs 18 residues. CDR3 in DNA: TGCGCCAGCAGCTCTACCCAAGGGGGGGACCCTAGCACAGATACGCAGTATTTT. Translated: CASSSTQGGDPSTDTQYF.

The chain recombines TRBV7-8 with TRBJ1-5, with D tentatively TRBD1 (6 bases). Deletions cut 2 bases from V and 1 base from J, with 24 bases between. CDR1 SGHVS and CDR2 FQNEAQ come from the germline V gene. This CDR3 region has 20 residues. The CDR3 here is CASSLTLVRGASRSNQPQHF. CDR3 in DNA: TGTGCCAGCAGCTTAACCCTAGTTCGGGGGGCCTCACGAAGCAATCAGCCCCAGCATTTT.

The chain combines TRBV15 with TRBJ2-7, with TRBD1 matching over 7 bases. The CDR3 is 15 residues long. V dropped 3 bases and J dropped 6; count of bases not matched to a gene: 11. Germline V gene lookup returns CDR1 LNHNV and CDR2 YYDKDF (reference sequence). CDR3: CATSRIRDSRVEQYF. CDR3 bases: TGTGCCACCAGCAGGATTAGGGACAGTCGGGTCGAGCAGTACTTC. The full variable domain, in which reference TRBV15 and TRBJ2-7 provide the parts outside the CDR3, is DAMVIQNPRYQVTQFGKPVTLSCSQTLNHNVMYWYQQKSSQAPKLLFHYYDKDFNNEADTPDNFQSRRPNTSFCFLDIRSPGLGDTAMYLCATSRIRDSRVEQYFGPGTRLTVT.

The V gene is TRBV9, the J gene TRBJ2-2, with D perhaps TRBD1 (6 bases). The CDR3 is made up of 15 amino acids. V lost 6 bases to trimming and J lost 6 bases, with 18 bases between them. Germline loops: CDR1 SGDLS, CDR2 YYNGEE. The CDR3 spells CASTRDIQPPGELFF. The CDR3 region has the DNA TGTGCCAGCACCCGGGACATCCAGCCCCCCGGGGAGCTGTTTTTT.

This clone has only a few counts. The chain employs TRBV27 and TRBJ1-3; no definite D call. Germline V gives CDR1 MNHEY, CDR2 SMNVEV (reference sequence). V was cut by 6 bases and J by 0 bases, with 6 bases left in between. There are 13 residues in the CDR3. The CDR3 protein is CASSSLSGNTIYF. The CDR3 nucleotides read TGTGCCAGCAGCTCCCTCTCTGGAAACACCATATATTTT.

This clone was picked up one time. The chain uses TRBV9 and TRBJ2-7, with 11 bases aligning to TRBD1. This CDR3 has 15 amino acids. Germline V gene lookup returns CDR1 SGDLS and CDR2 YYNGEE. Trimming took 4 bases from V and 2 from J; bases not matched to a gene: 5. The CDR3 DNA is TGTGCCAGCAGCCCCCGGACAGGGGGCCCCTACGAGCAGTACTTC. It codes for CASSPRTGGPYEQYF.

This rearrangement joins TRBV19 to TRBJ1-5; a possible D gene is TRBD1 (5 bases). CDR3 length equals 13 residues. Germline CDR1 is LNHDA and CDR2 is SQIVND (reference sequence). V shed 5 bases and J shed 6 bases, with 11 bases lying between them. CDR3: CASSLTAGQPQHF. The CDR3 DNA reads as TGTGCCAGTAGTTTGACAGCAGGTCAGCCCCAGCATTTT.

The chain recombines TRBV7-6 with TRBJ1-2; the D is unclear. V lost 1 base to trimming and J lost 2 bases, with 8 bases between them. Germline-derived CDR1 and CDR2 are SGHVS and FNYEAQ. The CDR3 has 14 residues. The CDR3 sequence is CASSLDDTNYGYTF. The CDR3 coding sequence is TGTGCCAGCAGCTTAGACGACACAAACTATGGCTACACCTTC.

The rearrangement joins TRBV28 to TRBJ2-7; D might be TRBD1 (5 bases). Trimming took 6 bases from V and 3 from J, leaving 27 bases between them. The germline V gene has CDR1 MDHEN and CDR2 SYDVKM. The CDR3 spans 18 residues. The CDR3 sequence is CASSHHNKGYSAHYEQYF. For the CDR3, the DNA is TGTGCCAGCAGCCACCACAACAAGGGGTACAGCGCCCACTACGAGCAGTACTTC.

This chain joins TRBV4-3 and TRBJ2-3; D might be TRBD2 (6 bases). The germline CDR1 and CDR2 sequences are LGHNA and YSLEER. The CDR3 has 17 residues. The V gene lost 3 bases and the J gene lost 6 bases, with 22 bases spanning the gap. The CDR3 loop reads CASSQGRASAARDTQYF. CDR3 nucleotides: TGCGCCAGCAGCCAGGGTAGGGCTAGCGCGGCTCGGGATACGCAGTATTTT.

The CDR3 nucleotides read TGCAGCGTTGAAGATGGGACAGGGCCCTACGAGCAGTACTTC. Translation: CSVEDGTGPYEQYF. The chain recombines TRBV29-1 with TRBJ2-7; 9 bases fit TRBD1. Germline V CDR1 and CDR2: SQVTM, ANQGSEA. V trimming: 0 bases; J trimming: 2 bases; junction bases outside the gene matches: 2. The length of the CDR3 is 14 residues.

The CDR3 DNA follows: TGTGCCAGCAGTGGCGGGGGGGCCACAGATACGCAGTATTTT. Translated: CASSGGGATDTQYF. This chain joins TRBV6-4 and TRBJ2-3, with 9 bases that match TRBD2. CDR3 length equals 14 residues. Unmatched junction bases numbered 1, after V lost 4 bases and J lost 2 bases. Germline CDR1 reads MRHNA; CDR2 reads SNTAGT.